Following are 6 T cell receptor beta chains from one sample sequenced in a study of T cells in localized non-small cell lung cancer. This table comes from immunoSEQ multiplex PCR, and its TCRdb copy is limited to in-frame clones, with some not included. Of under 30,000 clones listed, 70% to 90% are singletons. Material: peripheral blood, obtained before any cancer treatment. The receptors were gathered from a female donor over 55 with stage I lung adenocarcinoma.

The chain links TRBV30 to TRBJ1-2, with D hard to call. CDR3 length equals 13 residues. Germline values: CDR1 GTSNPN, CDR2 SVGIG (reference sequence). The germline V and J ends were trimmed by 2 bases and 2 bases, with 9 bases remaining between them. The CDR3 loop is CAWSLSSNYGYTF. DNA of the CDR3: TGTGCCTGGAGTCTATCCTCAAACTATGGCTACACCTTC.

This CDR3 is CASSAGLAGVVAEQFF. CDR3 bases: TGTGCCAGCAGCGCTGGACTAGCGGGAGTAGTTGCTGAGCAGTTCTTC. The chain recombines TRBV7-2 with TRBJ2-1; 13 nucleotides agree with TRBD2. V was clipped by 5 bases and J by 9 bases; unmatched bases: 10. Germline V gene sequence: CDR1 SGHTA, CDR2 FQGNSA. This CDR3 contains 16 residues.

V gene TRBV10-1 combines with J gene TRBJ2-3, with D unresolved. CDR1 and CDR2 (germline): WNHNN, SYGVQD (reference sequence). The CDR3 is 14 amino acids. Between the trimmed V and J ends, which lost 2 bases and 0 bases, there was a span of 6 bases. The CDR3 sequence: CASSETASTDTQYF. The CDR3 DNA reads TGCGCCAGCAGTGAGACAGCTAGCACAGATACGCAGTATTTT.

The chain employs TRBV2 and TRBJ1-1, with D uncertain. The CDR3 runs 15 residues. Germline V gene data show CDR1 as SNHLY and CDR2 as FYNNEI. V was trimmed by 8 bases and J by 0 bases, leaving 16 bases between them. The CDR3: CASAVSRAMNTEAFF. Here the CDR3 DNA reads TGTGCCAGCGCGGTATCAAGGGCCATGAACACTGAAGCTTTCTTT.

This sequence joins TRBV4-1 and TRBJ1-4; 8 nucleotides match TRBD1. Trimming at V came to 1 base and at J to 8 bases, leaving 6 bases not matched to a gene. The CDR3 totals 15 residues. The V gene's germline CDR1 is MGHRA and CDR2 YSYEKL. The CDR3 is CASSQGTGTGEKLFF. Written as DNA, the CDR3 is TGCGCCAGCAGCCAAGGAACCGGGACAGGAGAAAAACTGTTTTTT.

The rearrangement links TRBV5-6 to TRBJ2-2; the D gene is possibly TRBD1 (6 bases). Between the trimmed V and J ends, which lost 0 bases and 5 bases, there was a span of 8 bases. The length of the CDR3 is 14 residues. In germline, CDR1 is SGHDT, CDR2 YYEEEE. This CDR3 reads CASSLGTATGELFF. CDR3 sequence (DNA): TGTGCCAGCAGCTTGGGGACAGCAACCGGGGAGCTGTTTTTT.